This T cell receptor (beta chain) derives from a study of blood T cell repertoires in COVID-19. About the study: Specimens from acute and convalescent COVID-19 originated in the United States, Italy and Spain.

The repertoire was sequenced with immunoSEQ multiplex PCR; TCRdb's copy has only in-frame clones and lacks some. The repertoire has tens of thousands of clones, about 86% of them found once; the top ten carry approximately 12%. The receptor was isolated from a human donor in a cohort sampled during active COVID-19. The sequenced sample consisted of peripheral blood.

The CDR3: CASSFMGGGEAFF. The CDR3 nucleotides read TGTGCCAGCAGCTTCATGGGCGGGGGGGAAGCTTTCTTT. The chain employs TRBV5-4 and TRBJ1-1; tentatively, D is TRBD1 (5 bases). Per the germline V gene, CDR1 is SGHNT and CDR2 is YYREEE (reference sequence). This CDR3 region has 13 residues. V gave up 2 bases and J gave up 8 bases, with 13 bases separating them.